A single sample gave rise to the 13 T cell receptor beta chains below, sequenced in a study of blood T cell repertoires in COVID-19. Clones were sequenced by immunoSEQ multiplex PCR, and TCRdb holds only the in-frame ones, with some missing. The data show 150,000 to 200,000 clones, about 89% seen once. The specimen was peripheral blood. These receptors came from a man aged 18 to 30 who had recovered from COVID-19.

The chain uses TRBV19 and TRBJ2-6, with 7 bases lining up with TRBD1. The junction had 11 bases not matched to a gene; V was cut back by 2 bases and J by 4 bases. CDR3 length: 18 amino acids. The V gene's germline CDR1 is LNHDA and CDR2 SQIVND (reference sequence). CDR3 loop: CASSITGTAQLGANVLTF. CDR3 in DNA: TGTGCCAGTAGTATAACGGGGACAGCCCAACTGGGGGCCAACGTCCTGACTTTC.

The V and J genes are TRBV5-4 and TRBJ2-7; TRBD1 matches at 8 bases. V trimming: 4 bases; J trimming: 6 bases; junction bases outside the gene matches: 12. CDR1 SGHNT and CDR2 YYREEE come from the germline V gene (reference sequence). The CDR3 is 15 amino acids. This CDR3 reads CASSPGTDRAAEQYF. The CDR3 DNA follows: TGTGCCAGCAGCCCGGGTACGGACAGGGCTGCCGAGCAGTACTTC.

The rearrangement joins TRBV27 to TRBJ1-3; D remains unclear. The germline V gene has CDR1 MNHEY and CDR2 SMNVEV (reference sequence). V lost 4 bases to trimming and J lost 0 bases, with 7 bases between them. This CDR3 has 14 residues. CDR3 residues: CASSSGSSGNTIYF. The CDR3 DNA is TGTGCCAGCAGTTCAGGCAGCTCTGGAAACACCATATATTTT.

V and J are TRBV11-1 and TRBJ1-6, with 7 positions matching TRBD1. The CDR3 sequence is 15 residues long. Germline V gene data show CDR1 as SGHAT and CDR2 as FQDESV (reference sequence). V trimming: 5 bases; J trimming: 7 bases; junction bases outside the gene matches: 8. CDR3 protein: CASSMMTGNNSPLHF. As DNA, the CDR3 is TGTGCCAGCAGCATGATGACAGGGAACAATTCACCCCTCCACTTT.

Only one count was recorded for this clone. CDR3 DNA sequence: TGTGCCAGCAGCTTAACTAGCGGGAGTGCCGGGGAGCTGTTTTTT. Protein sequence: CASSLTSGSAGELFF. The chain combines TRBV11-3 with TRBJ2-2; 11 bases are shared with TRBD2. Germline loops: CDR1 SGHNT, CDR2 YENEEA. The CDR3 is 15 amino acids. Trimming removed 2 bases from V and 6 bases from J; junction bases left unmatched: 2.

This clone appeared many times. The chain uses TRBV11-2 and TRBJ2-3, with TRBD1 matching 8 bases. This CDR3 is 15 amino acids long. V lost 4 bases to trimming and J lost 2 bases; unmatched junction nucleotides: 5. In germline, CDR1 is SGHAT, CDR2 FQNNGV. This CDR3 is CASSSGQGFTDTQYF. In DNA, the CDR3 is TGTGCCAGCAGCTCAGGACAGGGTTTCACAGATACGCAGTATTTT.

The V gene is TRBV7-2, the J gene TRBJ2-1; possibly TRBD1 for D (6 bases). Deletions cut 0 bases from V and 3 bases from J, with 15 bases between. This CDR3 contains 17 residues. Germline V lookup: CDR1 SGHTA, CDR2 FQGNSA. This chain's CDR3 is CASSLALGQRDYNEQFF. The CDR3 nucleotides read TGTGCCAGCAGCTTAGCTTTAGGACAGAGAGACTACAATGAGCAGTTCTTC.

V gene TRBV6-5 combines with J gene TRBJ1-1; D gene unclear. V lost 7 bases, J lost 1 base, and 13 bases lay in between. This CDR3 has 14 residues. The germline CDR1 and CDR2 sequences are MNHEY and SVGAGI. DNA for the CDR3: TGTGCCAGCACCTCTAGAGGGCCGAACACTGAAGCTTTCTTT. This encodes CASTSRGPNTEAFF.

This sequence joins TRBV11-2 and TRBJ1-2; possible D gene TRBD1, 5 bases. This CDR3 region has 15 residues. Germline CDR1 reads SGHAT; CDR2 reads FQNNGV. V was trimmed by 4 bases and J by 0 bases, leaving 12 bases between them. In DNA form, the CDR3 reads TGTGCCAGCAGCTGGATGGGGCCAGCTAACTATGGCTACACCTTC. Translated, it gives CASSWMGPANYGYTF.

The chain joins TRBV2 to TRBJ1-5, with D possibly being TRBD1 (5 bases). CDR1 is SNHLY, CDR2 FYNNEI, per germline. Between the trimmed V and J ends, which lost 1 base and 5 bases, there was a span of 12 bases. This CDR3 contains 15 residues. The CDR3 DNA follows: TGTGCCAGCAGTGAAGTTTGGGGGGTGGATCAGCCCCAGCATTTT. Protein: CASSEVWGVDQPQHF.

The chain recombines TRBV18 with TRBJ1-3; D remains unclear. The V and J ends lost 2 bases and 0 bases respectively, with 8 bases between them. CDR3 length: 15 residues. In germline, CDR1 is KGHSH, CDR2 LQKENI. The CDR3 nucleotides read TGTGCCAGCTCACCATCCGAGGGCTCTGGAAACACCATATATTTT. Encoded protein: CASSPSEGSGNTIYF. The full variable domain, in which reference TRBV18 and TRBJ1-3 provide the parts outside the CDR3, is NAGVMQNPRHLVRRRGQEARLRCSPMKGHSHVYWYRQLPEEGLKFMVYLQKENIIDESGMPKERFSAEFPKEGPSILRIQQVVRGDSAAYFCASSPSEGSGNTIYFGEGSWLTVV.

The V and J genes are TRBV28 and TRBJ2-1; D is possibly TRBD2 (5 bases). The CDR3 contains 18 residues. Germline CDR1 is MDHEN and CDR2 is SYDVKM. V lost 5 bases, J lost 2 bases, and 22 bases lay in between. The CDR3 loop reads CASSVGLAAGFAYNEQFF. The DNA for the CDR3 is TGTGCCAGCAGTGTAGGACTGGCAGCCGGCTTTGCCTACAATGAGCAGTTCTTC.

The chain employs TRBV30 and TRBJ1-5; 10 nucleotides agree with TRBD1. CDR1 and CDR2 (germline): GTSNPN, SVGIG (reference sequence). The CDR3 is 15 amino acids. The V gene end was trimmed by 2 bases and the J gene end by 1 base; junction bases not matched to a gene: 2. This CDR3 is CAWSLTGGSNQPQHF. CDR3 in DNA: TGTGCCTGGAGTTTGACAGGGGGCAGCAATCAGCCCCAGCATTTT.